What follows are 28 T cell receptor beta chains derived from one specimen sequenced in a study of T cell repertoires in cytomegalovirus infection. TCRdb independently ran MiXCR on the reads; one entry per CDR3 protein. The table has almost 500,000 distinct CDR3 sequences, around 11% seen once; the top ten hold roughly 10%. The material sequenced was PBMCs. These TCRs come from a human donor in good health (CMV status not recorded). Some clones in this sample may be carry-over from other donors' samples.

Of note for this clonotype: Since a much larger clone is just one base distant, this may be a read error. This CDR3 fails to terminate in the conserved phenylalanine or tryptophan, so it likely reflects a read error. The chain couples TRBV6-5 to TRBJ1-1; 9 nucleotides match TRBD1. Looked up from germline, CDR1 is MNHEY and CDR2 is SVGAGI. This CDR3 has 14 amino acids. V shed 7 bases, J shed 6 bases, and the junction held 9 bases outside the gene matches. Here the CDR3 reads CASIGQGYGAEAFS. The DNA for the CDR3 is TGTGCCAGCATTGGACAGGGGTATGGGGCTGAAGCTTTCTCT.

This chain joins TRBV12-3 or TRBV12-4 and TRBJ2-3; TRBD2 matches 8 bases. The CDR3 extends over 15 amino acids. The V gene end was trimmed by 6 bases and the J gene end by 0 bases; junction bases not matched to a gene: 5. CDR3 bases: TGTGCCAGCAGCGTGACTAGCGCGAGCACAGATACGCAGTATTTT. Translated, it gives CASSVTSASTDTQYF.

The rearrangement uses TRBV19 and TRBJ1-5, with D possibly matching TRBD1 (5 bases). V shed 7 bases and J shed 2 bases, with 15 bases lying between them. Germline CDR1 LNHDA, CDR2 SQIVND (reference sequence). The CDR3 is 15 amino acids. CDR3 sequence (DNA): TGTGCCAGTACCAACGGGGGGATTGGCAATCAGCCCCAGCATTTT. Translating it yields CASTNGGIGNQPQHF.

This clonotype was counted many times. This sequence joins TRBV19 and TRBJ2-3, with D perhaps being TRBD1 or TRBD2 (5 bases each). V was pared by 6 bases and J by 4 bases, with 17 bases between. Germline V gene sequence: CDR1 LNHDA, CDR2 SQIVND (reference sequence). This CDR3 has 15 amino acids. CDR3 loop: CASRPRDQMADTQYF. The CDR3 DNA follows: TGTGCCAGTAGGCCCCGGGACCAGATGGCAGATACGCAGTATTTT.

This clonotype has only a few counts. J is TRBJ2-3 and V is TRBV28, with TRBD2 matching 16 bases. The CDR3 is 20 residues long. With 6 bases clipped from V and 4 bases from J, the junction kept 16 bases outside the gene matches. Germline assignment: CDR1 MDHEN and CDR2 SYDVKM. The CDR3 coding sequence is TGTGCCAGCAGAGCCCGGGGACTAGCGGGAGGGCCGTGGGTACCAGATACGCAGTATTTT. Translated, it gives CASRARGLAGGPWVPDTQYF.

This clonotype occurred a few times. The J gene is TRBJ2-7, the V gene TRBV4-2, with no clear D. The CDR3 is 14 residues long. From germline, CDR1 is LGHNA and CDR2 YNFKEQ. Trimming removed 0 bases at V and 0 bases at J, with 6 bases between. CDR3 DNA: TGTGCCAGCAGCCAAGATTTACGCTCCTACGAGCAGTACTTC. Encoded protein: CASSQDLRSYEQYF.

This clonotype was recorded at least ten times. The genes are TRBV5-4 and TRBJ1-1; D is unresolved. CDR3 size: 14 residues. The V gene's germline CDR1 is SGHNT and CDR2 YYREEE (reference sequence). With 3 bases removed from V and 4 bases from J, the gap between germline ends came to 13 bases. This CDR3 reads CASSSAGTSTEAFF. CDR3 coding DNA: TGTGCCAGCAGCTCGGCGGGTACGAGCACTGAAGCTTTCTTT.

The rearrangement links TRBV29-1 to TRBJ1-1, with D possibly TRBD1 on 6 matching bases. CDR3 length equals 13 residues. V was pared by 7 bases and J by 0 bases, with 12 bases between. From germline, CDR1 is SQVTM and CDR2 ANQGSEA. The CDR3 sequence: CSGGRRLNTEAFF. The DNA of the CDR3 is TGCAGCGGGGGGCGCAGGCTGAACACTGAAGCTTTCTTT.

The table lists this clonotype with many counts. The V and J genes are TRBV10-3 and TRBJ1-2; D unresolved. The CDR3 totals 13 residues. V lost 3 bases to trimming and J lost 3 bases, with 8 bases between them. The V gene's germline CDR1 is ENHRY and CDR2 SYGVKD. CDR3 protein: CAISELGDYGYTF. Written as DNA, the CDR3 is TGTGCCATCAGTGAATTGGGAGACTATGGCTACACCTTC.

This clonotype has only a few counts. The rearrangement joins TRBV29-1 to TRBJ2-1; D gene ambiguous. This CDR3 spans 12 amino acids. Germline V CDR1 and CDR2: SQVTM, ANQGSEA. V was pared by 4 bases and J by 3 bases, with 7 bases between. Here the CDR3 reads CSVGPNYNEQFF. Here the CDR3 DNA reads TGCAGCGTTGGACCGAACTACAATGAGCAGTTCTTC.

This clonotype was seen at least ten times. The chain is built from TRBV15 and TRBJ1-2; unclear D gene. Germline V gives CDR1 LNHNV, CDR2 YYDKDF (reference sequence). The CDR3 totals 13 residues. V lost 4 bases and J 2 bases, leaving 8 bases between the germline ends. CDR3 residues: CATSTRSNYGYTF. CDR3 DNA sequence: TGTGCCACCAGCACCCGGTCGAACTATGGCTACACCTTC.

In this sample, this clonotype turned up many times. The V and J genes are TRBV7-2 and TRBJ2-7; D remains ambiguous. V lost 2 bases to trimming and J lost 0 bases, with 14 bases between them. The CDR3 spans 16 residues. Germline values: CDR1 SGHTA, CDR2 FQGNSA. The CDR3 nucleotides read TGTGCCAGCAGCTTACATCCTTGGCAGGCCTCCTACGAGCAGTACTTC. It is translated as CASSLHPWQASYEQYF.

The rearrangement joins TRBV10-3 to TRBJ2-1; 8 positions agree with TRBD2. CDR1 is ENHRY, CDR2 SYGVKD, per germline. The CDR3 is made up of 17 amino acids. Trimming took 0 bases from V and 0 from J; bases not matched to a gene: 4. The CDR3 DNA follows: TGTGCCATCAGTGAGTCGACTAGCGCAAGCTCCTACAATGAGCAGTTCTTC. It is translated as CAISESTSASSYNEQFF.

The table lists this clonotype with many counts. The rearrangement links TRBV7-2 to TRBJ2-7, with D perhaps given as TRBD1 or TRBD2 (5 bases each). The V end lost 4 bases, the J end lost 1 base, and 11 bases lay between the germline ends. The CDR3 length is 14 residues. The germline V gene encodes CDR1 SGHTA and CDR2 FQGNSA. The CDR3 sequence: CASSYRDPSYEQYF. CDR3 nucleotides: TGTGCCAGCAGCTACCGGGACCCATCCTACGAGCAGTACTTC.

This clonotype was counted only a few times. This sequence joins TRBV9 and TRBJ1-5; D unclear. CDR1 SGDLS and CDR2 YYNGEE come from the germline V gene. Trimming took off 1 base at V and 6 bases at J, with 11 bases between the two ends. The CDR3 is 14 amino acids. The CDR3 sequence: CASSVQRDGQPQHF. In DNA, the CDR3 is TGTGCCAGCAGCGTACAAAGGGATGGTCAGCCCCAGCATTTT.

This clonotype was counted many times. The rearrangement joins TRBV7-2 to TRBJ1-2, with 7 bases matching TRBD1. The CDR3 consists of 14 residues. V shed 5 bases, J shed 4 bases, and the junction held 7 bases outside the gene matches. Germline V gene data show CDR1 as SGHTA and CDR2 as FQGNSA. CDR3 nucleotide sequence: TGTGCCAGCAGCGCTCAACAGGGGAGCTATGGCTACACCTTC. Encoded protein: CASSAQQGSYGYTF.

This clonotype was seen ten or more times. The rearrangement links TRBV12-3 or TRBV12-4 to TRBJ1-1, with D maybe TRBD1 (6 bases). This CDR3 is built from 15 residues. Trimming removed 5 bases at V and 0 bases at J, with 13 bases between. The DNA of the CDR3 is TGTGCCAGCAGTAAAGGGGGGCTCATGAACACTGAAGCTTTCTTT. This codes for CASSKGGLMNTEAFF.

This clonotype has ten or more counts. This sequence joins TRBV12-5 and TRBJ2-3; D is perhaps TRBD2 (5 bases). V lost 5 bases to trimming and J lost 0 bases, with 12 bases between them. Germline CDR1 LGHNT, CDR2 FRNRAP. CDR3 size: 15 residues. CDR3 sequence: CASGKGVSSTDTQYF. CDR3 in DNA: TGTGCTAGTGGTAAGGGAGTTTCTAGCACAGATACGCAGTATTTT.

This clonotype was detected many times. The genes are TRBV29-1 and TRBJ1-1, with a possible D match to TRBD1 (5 bases). Germline CDR1 is SQVTM and CDR2 is ANQGSEA. V was trimmed by 8 bases and J by 4 bases, leaving 17 bases between them. This CDR3 is built from 13 residues. This CDR3 reads CSLARLGGTEAFF. The CDR3 nucleotides read TGCAGCCTCGCTCGGTTGGGGGGCACTGAAGCTTTCTTT.

The sample holds many counts of this clonotype. The V and J genes are TRBV28 and TRBJ1-1; 7 bases map to TRBD1. V shed 4 bases, J shed 2 bases, and the junction held 10 bases outside the gene matches. The germline V gene encodes CDR1 MDHEN and CDR2 SYDVKM. The CDR3 totals 16 residues. In nucleotides, the CDR3 is TGTGCCAGCAGTTCTCAAGGGGGACAGCTTAACACTGAAGCTTTCTTT. Its translation is CASSSQGGQLNTEAFF.

This clonotype was seen repeatedly, ten times or more. This sequence joins TRBV25-1 and TRBJ2-1; 7 positions agree with TRBD2. V shed 6 bases, J shed 8 bases, and the junction held 4 bases outside the gene matches. Germline CDR1 is MGHDK and CDR2 is SYGVNS. The CDR3 extends over 12 amino acids. The CDR3 reads CASRSGNYEQFF. CDR3 bases: TGTGCCAGCAGGAGCGGGAATTATGAGCAGTTCTTC.

This clonotype has more than one count but fewer than ten. The V call is TRBV3-1, the J call TRBJ2-7; unclear D gene. Trimming stripped 0 bases from V and 11 bases from J, with 14 bases between. The germline V gene encodes CDR1 LGHDT and CDR2 YNNKEL (reference sequence). The CDR3 spans 13 residues. CDR3 protein: CASSQDWGRPEYF. The CDR3, as DNA: TGTGCCAGCAGCCAAGATTGGGGAAGGCCAGAGTACTTC.

This clonotype was counted ten times or more. This sequence joins TRBV6-1 and TRBJ1-2; no clear D gene. This CDR3 spans 15 amino acids. The V and J ends lost 6 bases and 0 bases respectively, with 14 bases between them. The germline V gene has CDR1 MNHNS and CDR2 SASEGT. As DNA, the CDR3 is TGTGCCAGCAGGAGCGGAGCCACACCTAACTATGGCTACACCTTC. Residues: CASRSGATPNYGYTF.

This chain uses TRBV6-1 with TRBJ2-7; D might be TRBD1 (6 bases). Germline assignment: CDR1 MNHNS and CDR2 SASEGT. The V end lost 1 base, the J end lost 2 bases, and 9 bases lay between the germline ends. The length of the CDR3 is 14 residues. CDR3: CASSEEGVPYEQYF. CDR3 DNA: TGTGCCAGCAGTGAAGAGGGGGTCCCCTACGAGCAGTACTTC.

This chain connects TRBV30 to TRBJ2-3; 9 bases are a match to TRBD2. Germline loops: CDR1 GTSNPN, CDR2 SVGIG (reference sequence). The V gene end was trimmed by 3 bases and the J gene end by 6 bases; junction bases not matched to a gene: 13. The CDR3 covers 16 residues. The CDR3 reads CAWRFRLAGISDTQYF. In nucleotides, the CDR3 is TGTGCCTGGAGGTTCCGTCTAGCGGGAATTTCGGATACGCAGTATTTT.

Ten or more counts support this clonotype. V usage is TRBV27 and J usage is TRBJ2-1, with D possibly being TRBD2 (6 bases). V was cut by 7 bases and J by 6 bases, with 16 bases left in between. Per germline, CDR1 MNHEY and CDR2 SMNVEV (reference sequence). The CDR3 sequence is 14 residues long. In DNA, the CDR3 is TGTGCCAGCACCCGGAGGGAAAGCATCAATGAGCAGTTCTTC. Protein sequence: CASTRRESINEQFF.

Ten or more counts support this clonotype. V is TRBV7-3 and J is TRBJ2-1; TRBD1 matches 7 bases. The V segment lost 4 bases and the J segment 2 bases; nucleotides outside the gene matches: 5. The V gene's germline CDR1 is SGHTA and CDR2 FQGTGA. The CDR3 contains 15 residues. CDR3 bases: TGTGCCAGCAGCTCCCTACAGGGGCCCTACAATGAGCAGTTCTTC. Protein product: CASSSLQGPYNEQFF.

The table lists this clonotype with a few counts. This sequence joins TRBV19 and TRBJ1-2, with D hard to call. V lost 7 bases to trimming and J lost 8 bases, with 14 bases between them. The CDR3 extends over 12 amino acids. Germline values: CDR1 LNHDA, CDR2 SQIVND (reference sequence). The CDR3 coding sequence is TGTGCCAGTACCGATGTGGGGATCGGCTACACCTTC. Translating gives CASTDVGIGYTF.